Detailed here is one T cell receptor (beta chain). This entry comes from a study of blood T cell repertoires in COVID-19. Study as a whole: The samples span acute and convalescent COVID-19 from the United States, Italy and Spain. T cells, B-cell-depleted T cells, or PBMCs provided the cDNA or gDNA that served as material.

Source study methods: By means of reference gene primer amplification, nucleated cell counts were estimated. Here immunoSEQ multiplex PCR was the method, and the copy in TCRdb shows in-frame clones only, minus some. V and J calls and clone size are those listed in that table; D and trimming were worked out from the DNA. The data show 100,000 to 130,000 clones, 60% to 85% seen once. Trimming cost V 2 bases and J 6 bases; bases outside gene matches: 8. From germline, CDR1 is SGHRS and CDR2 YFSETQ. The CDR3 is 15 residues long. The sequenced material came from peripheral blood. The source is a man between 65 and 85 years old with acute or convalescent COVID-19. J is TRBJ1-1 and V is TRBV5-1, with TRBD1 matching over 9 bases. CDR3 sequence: CASSFGQGRLSEAFF. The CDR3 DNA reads TGCGCCAGCAGCTTCGGACAGGGGCGGTTGTCTGAAGCTTTCTTT. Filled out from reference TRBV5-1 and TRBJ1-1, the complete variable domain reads KAGVTQTPRYLIKTRGQQVTLSCSPISGHRSVSWYQQTPGQGLQFLFEYFSETQRNKGNFPGRFSGRQFSNSRSEMNVSTLELGDSALYLCASSFGQGRLSEAFFGQGTRLTVV.